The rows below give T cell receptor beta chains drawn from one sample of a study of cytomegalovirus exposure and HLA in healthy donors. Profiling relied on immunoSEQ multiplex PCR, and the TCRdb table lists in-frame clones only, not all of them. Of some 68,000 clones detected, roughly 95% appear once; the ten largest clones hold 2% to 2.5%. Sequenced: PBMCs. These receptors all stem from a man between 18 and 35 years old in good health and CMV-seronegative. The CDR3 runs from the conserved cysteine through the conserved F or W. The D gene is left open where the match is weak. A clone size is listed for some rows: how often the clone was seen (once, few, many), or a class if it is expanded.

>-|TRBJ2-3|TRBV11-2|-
TGTGCCAGCAGCTTAGTAGGGGGTTATGCGACAGATACGCAGTATTTT
CASSLVGGYATDTQYF
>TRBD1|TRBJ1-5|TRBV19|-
TGTGCCAGTAGTATACCTTACAGGGGGCTAAATCAGCCCCAGCATTTT
CASSIPYRGLNQPQHF
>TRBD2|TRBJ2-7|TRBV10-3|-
TGTGCCATCAGGGAGCGGGAGGGCCTAAGCGGCGAGCAGTACTTC
CAIREREGLSGEQYF
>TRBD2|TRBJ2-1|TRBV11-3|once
TGTGCCAGCAGCTCACTAGCGGGAGGGCTGGATGAGCAGTTCTTC
CASSSLAGGLDEQFF
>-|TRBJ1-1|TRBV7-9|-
TGTGCCAGCAGCGAGGAGGTGGACCGGGCTCAAGCTTTCTTT
CASSEEVDRAQAFF
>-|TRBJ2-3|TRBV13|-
TGTGCCAGCAGCCAAGGGACTCGTCAAGATACGCAGTATTTT
CASSQGTRQDTQYF
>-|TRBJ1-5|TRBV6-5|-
TGTGCCAGCAGTTGGGGGGGGGATCAGCCCCAGCATTTT
CASSWGGDQPQHF
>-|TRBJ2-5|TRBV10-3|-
TGTGCCATCAGCCGGGACATCTTCGAGACCCAGTACTTC
CAISRDIFETQYF
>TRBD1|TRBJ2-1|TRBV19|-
TGTGCCAGTAGTGGATCGGGACAGGCCAGCTCCTACAATGAGCAGTTCTTC
CASSGSGQASSYNEQFF
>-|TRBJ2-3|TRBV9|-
TGTGCCAGCAGCCAAAGGATGGGGGGGGCAACAGATACGCAGTATTTT
CASSQRMGGATDTQYF
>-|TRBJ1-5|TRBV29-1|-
TGCAGCGTTTCGAGCAGGGGCAATCAGCCCCAGCATTTT
CSVSSRGNQPQHF
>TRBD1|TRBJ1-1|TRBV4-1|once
TGCGCCAGCAGCCACCGACAGGGCTCGAACACTGAAGCTTTCTTT
CASSHRQGSNTEAFF
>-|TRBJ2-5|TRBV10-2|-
TGCGCCAGCAGTGAAGGGGGTGCAGGGCTAGAAGAGACCCAGTACTTC
CASSEGGAGLEETQYF
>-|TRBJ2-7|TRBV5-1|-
TGCGCCAGCAGCGACACCTACGAGCAGTACTTC
CASSDTYEQYF
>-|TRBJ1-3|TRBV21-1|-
TGTGCCAGCAGCAAGGGGGGGGTTTTCTCTGGAAACACCATATATTTT
CASSKGGVFSGNTIYF
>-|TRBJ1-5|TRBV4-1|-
TGCGCCAGCAGCCAAGATTCGGGGATTCATCAGCCCCAGCATTTT
CASSQDSGIHQPQHF
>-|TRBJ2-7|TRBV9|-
TGTGCCAGCAGCGTTTCCCCAGGGTCCTACGAGCAGTACTTC
CASSVSPGSYEQYF
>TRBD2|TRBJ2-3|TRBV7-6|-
TGTGCCAGCAGCTCGGGACTAGCGGAGCGGGGTACGCAGTATTTT
CASSSGLAERGTQYF
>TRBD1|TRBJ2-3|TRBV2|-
TGTGCCAGCAGCCACGGACAGGGATCAGATACGCAGTATTTT
CASSHGQGSDTQYF
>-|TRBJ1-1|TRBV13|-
TGTGCCAGCAGCTTATACACCCAGGCCACTGAAGCTTTCTTT
CASSLYTQATEAFF
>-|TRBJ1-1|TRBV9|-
TGTGCCAGCAGCGTCGGACTTTTCACTGAAGCTTTCTTT
CASSVGLFTEAFF
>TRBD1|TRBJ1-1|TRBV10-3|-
TGTGCCATCAGTGAGTCAATAGAGGGGACAGGGAACACTGAAGCTTTCTTT
CAISESIEGTGNTEAFF
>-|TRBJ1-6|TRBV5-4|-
TGTGCCAGCAGCTTGGCGGGGTTGGACTCCTATAATTCACCCCTCCACTTT
CASSLAGLDSYNSPLHF
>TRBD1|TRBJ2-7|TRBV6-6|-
TGTGCCAGCAGTTATTCCGGGACAGACTCCTACGAGCAGTACTTC
CASSYSGTDSYEQYF
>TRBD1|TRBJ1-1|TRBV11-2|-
TGTGCCAGCAGCATACAGGGGGCCACTGAAGCTTTCTTT
CASSIQGATEAFF
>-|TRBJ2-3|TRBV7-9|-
TGTGCCAGCAGCTCCCCTGGGAGTATGGATACGCAGTATTTT
CASSSPGSMDTQYF
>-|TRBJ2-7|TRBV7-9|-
TGTGCCAGCAGCTTAGTCGCAGGTTCCTACGAGCAGTACTTC
CASSLVAGSYEQYF
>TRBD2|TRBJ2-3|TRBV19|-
TGTGCCAGTAGTACTAGCGGGATTGGGGATACGCAGTATTTT
CASSTSGIGDTQYF
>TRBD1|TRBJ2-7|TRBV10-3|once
TGTGCCATCAGTGGGGGGACAGGGGCCCCCTACGAGCAGTACTTC
CAISGGTGAPYEQYF
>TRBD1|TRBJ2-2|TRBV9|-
TGTGCCAGCAGCTCCGGACAGGGGGCAAGGAACGGGGAGCTGTTTTTT
CASSSGQGARNGELFF
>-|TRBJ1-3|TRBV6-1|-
TGTGCCAGCAGTGATGGACAGCGCTTATGGGACACCATATATTTT
CASSDGQRLWDTIYF
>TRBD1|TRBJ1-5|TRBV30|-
TGTGCCTGGAGTACAGGGGGAAATAGCAATCAGCCCCAGCATTTT
CAWSTGGNSNQPQHF
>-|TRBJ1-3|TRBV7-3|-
TGTGCCAGCAGCTTGGAGGGGACCTCTGGAAACACCATATATTTT
CASSLEGTSGNTIYF